These 14 T cell receptor beta chains came from one sample sequenced in a study of T cell responses to AZD1222 COVID-19 vaccine. Assay used: immunoSEQ multiplex PCR; TCRdb lists only in-frame clones, some missing. This repertoire shows 150,000 to 200,000 clones, 88% found once; its top ten account for about 0.49%. Sequencing used peripheral blood, obtained on day 0 of AZD1222 vaccination. These receptors were taken from an adult in good health.

The chain uses TRBV6-5 and TRBJ2-6, with unresolved D. Trimming shortened V by 11 bases and J by 0 bases, and 8 bases separated the two germline ends. Germline V gene sequence: CDR1 MNHEY, CDR2 SVGAGI. The CDR3 length is 13 residues. Written as DNA, the CDR3 is TGTGCCGCCATATACTCTGGGGCCAACGTCCTGACTTTC. Protein product: CAAIYSGANVLTF.

This clone was seen just once. The chain joins TRBV15 to TRBJ1-3; D unclear. Deletions cut 4 bases from V and 2 bases from J, with 12 bases between. CDR1 and CDR2 (germline): LNHNV, YYDKDF (reference sequence). This CDR3 spans 15 amino acids. The CDR3, as DNA: TGTGCCACCAGCACCCTACTCAGAACTGGAAACACCATATATTTT. It encodes CATSTLLRTGNTIYF.

To note about this clone: Relative to the germline gene, one junction end is altered; a read error may explain this. V is TRBV7-7 and J is TRBJ2-2; 8 nucleotides line up with TRBD1. CDR3 length: 16 residues. Germline V gene lookup returns CDR1 SSHAT and CDR2 FNYEAQ (reference sequence). CDR3: CASSLQGTGNTGELFF. Written as DNA, the CDR3 is TGTGCTAGCAGCCTCCAGGGGACAGGGAACACCGGGGAGCTGTTTTTT.

The chain combines TRBV5-4 with TRBJ1-4, with D tentatively TRBD1 (6 bases). V shed 2 bases and J shed 5 bases, with 10 bases lying between them. The CDR3 is 14 amino acids. Germline V lookup: CDR1 SGHNT, CDR2 YYREEE (reference sequence). CDR3 loop: CASSLQGYNEKLFF. The CDR3 bases are TGTGCCAGCAGCTTACAGGGCTACAATGAAAAACTGTTTTTT.

This sequence joins TRBV5-1 and TRBJ2-3; 12 bases match TRBD2. Per germline, CDR1 SGHRS and CDR2 YFSETQ. V shed 2 bases and J 5 bases; nucleotides not matched to a gene: 6. The CDR3 is 16 residues long. The CDR3 loop reads CASSLASGGVEDTQYF. The CDR3 DNA reads TGCGCCAGCAGCTTAGCTAGCGGGGGGGTCGAAGATACGCAGTATTTT.

The chain employs TRBV7-3 and TRBJ2-2, with 14 bases that match TRBD2. Germline CDR1 SGHTA, CDR2 FQGTGA. The CDR3 is 20 amino acids. V was clipped by 0 bases and J by 0 bases; unmatched bases: 6. In nucleotides, the CDR3 is TGTGCCAGCAGCTTAACCCCCGGGACTAGCGGGGGTACGAACACCGGGGAGCTGTTTTTT. This translates into CASSLTPGTSGGTNTGELFF.

This sequence joins TRBV6-5 and TRBJ2-1, with unresolved D. Germline V gene data show CDR1 as MNHEY and CDR2 as SVGAGI. With 5 bases removed from V and 8 bases from J, the gap between germline ends came to 7 bases. The CDR3 consists of 11 residues. CDR3 DNA sequence: TGTGCCAGCAGTCTGGGCCATGAGCAGTTCTTC. This gives the protein CASSLGHEQFF.

This sequence joins TRBV11-2 and TRBJ2-5; 10 bases are a match to TRBD2. V shed 5 bases, J shed 2 bases, and the junction held 8 bases outside the gene matches. Germline values: CDR1 SGHAT, CDR2 FQNNGV. CDR3 size: 16 residues. CDR3 sequence reads: CASSQRTSGDQETQYF. The CDR3 DNA is TGTGCCAGCAGCCAAAGGACTAGCGGAGATCAAGAGACCCAGTACTTC. Full variable domain (rest looked up from reference TRBV11-2 and TRBJ2-5): EAGVAQSPRYKIIEKRQSVAFWCNPISGHATLYWYQQILGQGPKLLIQFQNNGVVDDSQLPKDRFSAERLKGVDSTLKIQPAKLEDSAVYLCASSQRTSGDQETQYFGPGTRLLVL.

V usage is TRBV7-9 and J usage is TRBJ1-3, with a possible D match to TRBD1 (6 bases). This CDR3 is built from 14 residues. Trimming left V 5 bases short and J 2 bases short, with 10 bases between. The germline V gene has CDR1 SEHNR and CDR2 FQNEAQ (reference sequence). The CDR3 coding sequence is TGTGCCAGCAGCGAACGGGACACTGGAAACACCATATATTTT. Translated: CASSERDTGNTIYF.

The chain has TRBV9 and TRBJ2-1; perhaps TRBD2 as D (6 bases). The CDR3 covers 16 residues. With 2 bases removed from V and 7 bases from J, the gap between germline ends came to 19 bases. Germline values: CDR1 SGDLS, CDR2 YYNGEE. DNA for the CDR3: TGTGCCAGCAGCGTTACCTGGGGTAGCGGCCAGAATGAGCAGTTCTTC. It encodes CASSVTWGSGQNEQFF.

The V and J genes are TRBV30 and TRBJ1-5; perhaps TRBD1 as D (5 bases). Germline CDR1 is GTSNPN and CDR2 is SVGIG (reference sequence). The CDR3 runs to 13 residues. Trimming stripped 2 bases from V and 6 bases from J, with 11 bases between. The CDR3 DNA reads TGTGCCTGGAGTCAGGGTACAGTTCAGCCCCAGCATTTT. Its translation: CAWSQGTVQPQHF.

This clone was seen more than once but under ten times. The chain is built from TRBV29-1 and TRBJ2-3, with 11 bases aligning to TRBD2. Trimming at V came to 0 bases and at J to 5 bases, leaving 10 bases not matched to a gene. Looked up from germline, CDR1 is SQVTM and CDR2 is ANQGSEA. This CDR3 contains 17 residues. The CDR3 sequence is CSVEDLVSLAGGDTQYF. The CDR3 DNA reads as TGCAGCGTTGAAGATCTTGTGTCGCTAGCGGGAGGAGATACGCAGTATTTT.

The V call is TRBV28, the J call TRBJ1-5, with 9 bases fitting TRBD1. The CDR3 spans 12 residues. Germline V gene sequence: CDR1 MDHEN, CDR2 SYDVKM. J lost 16 bases, V lost 5 bases, and 9 bases had no gene match. The chain's CDR3 is CASSVSGTGFHF. CDR3 in DNA: TGTGCCAGCAGTGTCTCCGGGACAGGGTTTCATTTT.

This clone was counted between two and nine times. J is TRBJ1-1 and V is TRBV19, with a weak D call TRBD1 (6 bases). The CDR3 is made up of 14 amino acids. V lost 5 bases and J 6 bases, leaving 16 bases between the germline ends. The germline CDR1 and CDR2 sequences are LNHDA and SQIVND (reference sequence). The CDR3 is CASSSTGRYAEAFF. In nucleotides, the CDR3 is TGTGCCAGTAGTTCGACAGGAAGGTACGCTGAAGCTTTCTTT.